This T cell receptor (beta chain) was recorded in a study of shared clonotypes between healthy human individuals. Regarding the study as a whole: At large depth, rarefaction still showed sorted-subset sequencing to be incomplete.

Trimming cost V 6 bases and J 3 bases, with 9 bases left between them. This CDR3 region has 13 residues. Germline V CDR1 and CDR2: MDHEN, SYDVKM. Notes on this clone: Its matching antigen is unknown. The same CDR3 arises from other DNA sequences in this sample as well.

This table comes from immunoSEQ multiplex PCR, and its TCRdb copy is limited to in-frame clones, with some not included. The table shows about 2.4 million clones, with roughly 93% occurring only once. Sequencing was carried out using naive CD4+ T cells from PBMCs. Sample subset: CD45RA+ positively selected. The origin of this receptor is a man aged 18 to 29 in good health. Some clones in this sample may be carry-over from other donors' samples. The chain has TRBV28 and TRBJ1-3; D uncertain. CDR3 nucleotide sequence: TGTGCCAGCAGCCCCGGAGGTGGAAACACCATATATTTT. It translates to CASSPGGGNTIYF.